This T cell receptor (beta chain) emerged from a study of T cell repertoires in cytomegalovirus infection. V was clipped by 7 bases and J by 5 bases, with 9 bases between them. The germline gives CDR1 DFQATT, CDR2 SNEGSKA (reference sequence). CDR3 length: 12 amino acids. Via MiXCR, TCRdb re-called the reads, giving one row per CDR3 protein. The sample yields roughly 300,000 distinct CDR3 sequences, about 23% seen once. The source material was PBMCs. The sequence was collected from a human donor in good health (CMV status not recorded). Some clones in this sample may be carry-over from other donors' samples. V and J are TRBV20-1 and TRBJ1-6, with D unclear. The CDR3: CSGGEDNSPLHF. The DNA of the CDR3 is TGCAGTGGCGGGGAGGATAATTCACCCCTCCACTTT.